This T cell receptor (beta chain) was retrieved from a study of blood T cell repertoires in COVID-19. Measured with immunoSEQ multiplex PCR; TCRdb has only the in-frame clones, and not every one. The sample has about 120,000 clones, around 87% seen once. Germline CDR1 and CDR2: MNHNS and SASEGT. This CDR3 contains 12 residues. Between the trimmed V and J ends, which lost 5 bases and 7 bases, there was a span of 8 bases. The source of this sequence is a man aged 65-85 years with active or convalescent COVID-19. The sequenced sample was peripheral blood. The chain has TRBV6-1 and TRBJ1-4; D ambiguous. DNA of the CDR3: TGTGCCAGCAGTTCCGCGGGTGAAAAACTGTTTTTT. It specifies CASSSAGEKLFF.